This TCR beta chain was documented in a study of cytomegalovirus exposure and HLA in healthy donors. The CDR3 runs 16 residues. V lost 0 bases and J 3 bases, leaving 12 bases between the germline ends. In germline, CDR1 is SGDLS, CDR2 YYNGEE. A note on this clone: Its antigen is unidentified.

Broader study findings: A later analysis by the authors found several of the most significant clusters apparently linked to common viral pathogens. In a later analysis, donors in an Asian-associated ancestry cluster reportedly had fewer N-insertions in productive TCRs than the cohort mean.

PCR was performed using 60 Vbeta and 13 Jbeta primers. Assay used: immunoSEQ multiplex PCR; TCRdb lists only in-frame clones, some missing. The sample carries around 130,000 clones, 82% recorded once. This clonotype originated in a young woman in good health and CMV-seronegative. The sample was PBMCs. The genes are TRBV9 and TRBJ2-2; TRBD1 might be the D (5 bases). The CDR3 DNA reads as TGTGCCAGCAGCGTAGATGACAGCCTATACACCGGGGAGCTGTTTTTT. Its protein product is CASSVDDSLYTGELFF.